The 3 T cell receptor beta chains below were found in one sample sequenced in a study of blood T cell repertoires in COVID-19. The method was immunoSEQ multiplex PCR; TCRdb's version includes in-frame clones alone and lacks a portion of them. Here the sample spans about 380,000 clones, over 75% being singletons. Sample: PBMCs or T cells enriched from blood (not recorded which). These receptors were obtained from a woman aged 25 to 39 who had recovered from COVID-19.

The chain is built from TRBV6-5 and TRBJ2-2, with TRBD1 matching over 11 bases. The ends lost 6 bases at V and 6 bases at J; junction bases unmatched: 3. Per the germline V gene, CDR1 is MNHEY and CDR2 is SVGAGI. CDR3 length equals 14 residues. This CDR3 reads CASRGQGVPGELFF. Written as DNA, the CDR3 is TGTGCCAGCAGGGGACAGGGGGTTCCCGGGGAGCTGTTTTTT.

The chain combines TRBV7-9 with TRBJ2-1; 9 nucleotides agree with TRBD2. Germline V gene data show CDR1 as SEHNR and CDR2 as FQNEAQ (reference sequence). The CDR3 consists of 15 residues. The trim removed 1 base at V and 10 bases at J, leaving 8 bases unmatched. The CDR3 spells CASSLDRGRADEQFF. The DNA of the CDR3 is TGTGCCAGCAGCTTAGATCGCGGGAGGGCCGACGAGCAGTTCTTC.

The chain couples TRBV28 to TRBJ2-3; D possibly corresponds to TRBD2 (6 bases). Germline values: CDR1 MDHEN, CDR2 SYDVKM. V gave up 1 base and J gave up 2 bases, with 10 bases separating them. The CDR3 is 15 residues long. The CDR3 region is CASSLLAGSTDTQYF. As DNA, the CDR3 is TGTGCCAGCAGTTTATTGGCGGGATCCACAGATACGCAGTATTTT.